This TCR beta chain was captured by sequencing in a study of blood T cell repertoires in COVID-19. Whole-study context: PBMCs, B-cell-depleted T cells, or T cells provided the cDNA or gDNA that made up the material.

Seattle's cohort entered during active infection and was followed longitudinally. Original handling: Estimates of nucleated cell counts were drawn from the amplification of reference gene primers. The method was immunoSEQ multiplex PCR; TCRdb's version includes in-frame clones alone and lacks a portion of them. Clone size and the V and J calls come from that table; the DNA yielded D and trimming. The repertoire includes about 56,000 clones, approximately 84% of them detected once, and roughly 15% sits in the top ten. CDR1 and CDR2 (germline): MGHDK, SYGVNS. CDR3 size: 13 residues. J lost 7 bases, V lost 5 bases, and 8 bases had no gene match.

The J gene is TRBJ2-7, the V gene TRBV25-1, with 7 bases that match TRBD1. The sequence was collected from a man aged 60 to 69 with COVID-19, enrolled during active disease. Sample: peripheral blood. CDR3 nucleotide sequence: TGTGCCAGCAGTCCAGGACAGGCTCGGGAGCAGTACTTC. Translating it yields CASSPGQAREQYF.